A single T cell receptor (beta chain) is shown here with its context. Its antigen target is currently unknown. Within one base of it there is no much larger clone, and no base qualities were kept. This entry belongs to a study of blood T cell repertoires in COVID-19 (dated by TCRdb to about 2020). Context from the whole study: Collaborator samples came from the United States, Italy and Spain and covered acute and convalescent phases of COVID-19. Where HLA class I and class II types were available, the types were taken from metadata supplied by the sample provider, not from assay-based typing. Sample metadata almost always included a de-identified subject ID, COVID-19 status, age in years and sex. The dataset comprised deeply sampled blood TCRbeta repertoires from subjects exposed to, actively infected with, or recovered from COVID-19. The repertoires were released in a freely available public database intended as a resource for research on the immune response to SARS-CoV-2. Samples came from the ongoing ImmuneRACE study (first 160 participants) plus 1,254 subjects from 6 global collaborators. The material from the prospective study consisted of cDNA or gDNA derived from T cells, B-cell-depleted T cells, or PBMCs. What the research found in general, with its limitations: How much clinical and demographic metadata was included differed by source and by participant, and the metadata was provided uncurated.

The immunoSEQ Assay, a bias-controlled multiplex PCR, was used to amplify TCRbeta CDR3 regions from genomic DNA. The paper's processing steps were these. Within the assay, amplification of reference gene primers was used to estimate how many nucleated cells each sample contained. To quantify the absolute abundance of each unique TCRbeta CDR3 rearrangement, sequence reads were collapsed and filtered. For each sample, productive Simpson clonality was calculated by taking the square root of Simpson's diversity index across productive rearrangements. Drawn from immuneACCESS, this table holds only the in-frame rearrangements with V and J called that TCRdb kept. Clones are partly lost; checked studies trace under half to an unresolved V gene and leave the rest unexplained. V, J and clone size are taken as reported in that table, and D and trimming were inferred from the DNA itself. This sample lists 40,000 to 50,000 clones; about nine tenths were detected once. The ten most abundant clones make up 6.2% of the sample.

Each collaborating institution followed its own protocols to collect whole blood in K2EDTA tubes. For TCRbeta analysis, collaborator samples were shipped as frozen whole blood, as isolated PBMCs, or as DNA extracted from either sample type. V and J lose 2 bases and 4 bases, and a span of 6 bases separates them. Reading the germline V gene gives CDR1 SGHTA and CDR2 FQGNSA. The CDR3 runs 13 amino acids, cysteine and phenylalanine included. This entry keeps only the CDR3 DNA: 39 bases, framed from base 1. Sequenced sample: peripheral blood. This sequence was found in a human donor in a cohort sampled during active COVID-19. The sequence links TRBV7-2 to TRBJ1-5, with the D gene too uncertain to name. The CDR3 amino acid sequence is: CASSLPSNQPQHF. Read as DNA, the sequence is TGTGCCAGCAGCTTACCGAGTAATCAGCCCCAGCATTTT.